A selection of T cell receptor beta chains follows, all from one sample in a study of blood T cells in healthy people across ages. TCRdb re-analysed the 5' RACE reads in MiXCR, keeping a single row per CDR3 protein. The sample consists of more than 500,000 distinct CDR3 sequences, around a quarter of them appearing once. The data were also submitted as part of a second study, on T cells of mothers and their children.

Specimen: blood. These receptors were obtained from a boy younger than 10 in good health. The CDR3 runs from the conserved cysteine through the conserved F or W. D genes are given only for firm matches. Size values are once, few and many counts, or a class for expanded clones, and some rows have none.

J: TRBJ2-2
size: few
V: TRBV4-1
D: TRBD1
CDR3: CASSFSGGWNTGELFF
DNA: TGCGCCAGCAGCTTTTCAGGGGGCTGGAACACCGGGGAGCTGTTTTTT

J: TRBJ1-2
size: .
V: TRBV12-3/TRBV12-4
D: .
CDR3: CASSIRTYGYTF
DNA: TGTGCCAGCAGCATTAGGACCTATGGCTACACCTTC

J: TRBJ1-2
size: .
V: TRBV12-3/TRBV12-4
D: .
CDR3: CASSRQRYGYTF
DNA: TGTGCCAGCAGTCGACAGAGGTATGGCTACACCTTC

J: TRBJ2-1
size: .
V: TRBV9
D: TRBD1
CDR3: CASSVAGGVYNEQFF
DNA: TGTGCCAGCAGCGTAGCAGGGGGCGTCTACAATGAGCAGTTCTTC

J: TRBJ2-5
size: few
V: TRBV6-5
D: TRBD2
CDR3: CASSSLIPSSGGTQGETQYF
DNA: TGTGCCAGCAGTTCCCTCATTCCCTCTAGCGGGGGGACCCAAGGAGAGACCCAGTACTTC

J: TRBJ2-3
size: once
V: TRBV15
D: .
CDR3: CATSRDDRDSDTQYF
DNA: TGTGCCACCAGCAGAGATGACAGAGACTCGGATACGCAGTATTTT

J: TRBJ2-7
size: .
V: TRBV4-2
D: .
CDR3: CASSQVAWTYEQYF
DNA: TGTGCCAGCAGCCAAGTTGCCTGGACCTACGAGCAGTACTTC

J: TRBJ1-2
size: .
V: TRBV29-1
D: .
CDR3: CSVEKAGHYGYTF
DNA: TGCAGCGTTGAGAAGGCGGGACACTATGGCTACACCTTC

J: TRBJ1-2
size: .
V: TRBV20-1
D: .
CDR3: CSARALWTDLYGYTF
DNA: TGCAGTGCTAGAGCCCTCTGGACGGATCTTTATGGCTACACCTTC

J: TRBJ2-2
size: few
V: TRBV5-5
D: TRBD2
CDR3: CASSLELAGRTGELFF
DNA: TGTGCCAGCAGCTTGGAACTAGCGGGCCGGACCGGGGAGCTGTTTTTT

J: TRBJ2-5
size: few
V: TRBV4-1
D: .
CDR3: CASSQDPSVGTQYF
DNA: TGCGCCAGCAGCCAAGATCCTAGCGTGGGGACCCAGTACTTC